The source of this TCR beta chain is a study of control samples from healthy donors and cancer patients. CDR3 length equals 14 residues. The V gene end was trimmed by 4 bases and the J gene end by 5 bases; junction bases not matched to a gene: 8. CDR1 is SGHRS and CDR2 is YFSETQ in the germline V gene. Measured with immunoSEQ multiplex PCR; TCRdb has only the in-frame clones, and not every one. The table includes about 47,000 clones, 80% detected once. The sequenced sample consisted of blood. This receptor was identified in a man aged 70 or older in good health. The rearrangement links TRBV5-1 to TRBJ1-2; TRBD1 matches 7 bases. CDR3 protein: CASSPGAGGYGYTF. Written as DNA, the CDR3 is TGCGCCAGCAGCCCGGGGGCAGGGGGGTATGGCTACACCTTC.